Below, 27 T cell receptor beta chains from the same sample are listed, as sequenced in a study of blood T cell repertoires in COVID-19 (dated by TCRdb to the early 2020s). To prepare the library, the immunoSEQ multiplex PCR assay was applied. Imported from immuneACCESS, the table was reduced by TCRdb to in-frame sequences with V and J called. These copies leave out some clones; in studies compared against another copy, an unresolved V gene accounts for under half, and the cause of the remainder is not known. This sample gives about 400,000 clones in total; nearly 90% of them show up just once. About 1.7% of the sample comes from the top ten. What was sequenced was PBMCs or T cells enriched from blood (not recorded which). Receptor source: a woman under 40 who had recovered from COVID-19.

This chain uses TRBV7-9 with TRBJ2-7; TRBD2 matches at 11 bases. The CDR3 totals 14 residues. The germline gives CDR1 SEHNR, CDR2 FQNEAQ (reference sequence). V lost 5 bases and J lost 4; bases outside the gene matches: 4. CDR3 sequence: CASSPGTSGYEQYF. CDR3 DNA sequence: TGTGCCAGCAGCCCCGGGACTAGCGGATACGAGCAGTACTTC.

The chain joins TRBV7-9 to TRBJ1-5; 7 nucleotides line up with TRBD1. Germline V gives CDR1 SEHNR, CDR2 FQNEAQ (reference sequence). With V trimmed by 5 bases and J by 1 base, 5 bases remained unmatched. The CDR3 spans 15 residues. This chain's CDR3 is CASSVRGQSNQPQHF. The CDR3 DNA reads TGTGCCAGCAGCGTACGGGGACAGAGCAATCAGCCCCAGCATTTT.

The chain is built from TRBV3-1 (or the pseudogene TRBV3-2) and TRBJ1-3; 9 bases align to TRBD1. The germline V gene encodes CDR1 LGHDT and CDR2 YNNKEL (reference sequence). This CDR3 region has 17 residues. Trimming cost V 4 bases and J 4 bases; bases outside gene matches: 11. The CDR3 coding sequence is TGTGCCAGCAGCCCGCTTCTGGGGACAGGGTGGGGAAACACCATATATTTT. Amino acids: CASSPLLGTGWGNTIYF.

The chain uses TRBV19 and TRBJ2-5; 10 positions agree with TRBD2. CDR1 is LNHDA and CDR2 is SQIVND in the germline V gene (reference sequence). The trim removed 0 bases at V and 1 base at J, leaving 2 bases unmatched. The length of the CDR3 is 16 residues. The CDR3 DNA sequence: TGTGCCAGTAGTATAGATATAGCGGGAGGCCAAGAGACCCAGTACTTC. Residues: CASSIDIAGGQETQYF. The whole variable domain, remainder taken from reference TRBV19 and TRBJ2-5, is DGGITQSPKYLFRKEGQNVTLSCEQNLNHDAMYWYRQDPGQGLRLIYYSQIVNDFQKGDIAEGYSVSREKKESFPLTVTSAQKNPTAFYLCASSIDIAGGQETQYFGPGTRLLVL.

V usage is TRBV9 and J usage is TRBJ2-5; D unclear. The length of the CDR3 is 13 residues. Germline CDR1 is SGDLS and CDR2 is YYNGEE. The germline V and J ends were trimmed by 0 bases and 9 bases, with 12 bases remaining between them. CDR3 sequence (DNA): TGTGCCAGCAGCGTAGATGAAAGCCGGGCCCAGTACTTC. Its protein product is CASSVDESRAQYF.

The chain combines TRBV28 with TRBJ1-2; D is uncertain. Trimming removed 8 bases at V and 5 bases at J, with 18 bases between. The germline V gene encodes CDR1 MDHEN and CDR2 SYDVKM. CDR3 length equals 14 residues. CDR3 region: CASGAGGVRYGYTF. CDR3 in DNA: TGTGCCAGCGGTGCGGGTGGGGTTCGGTATGGCTACACCTTC.

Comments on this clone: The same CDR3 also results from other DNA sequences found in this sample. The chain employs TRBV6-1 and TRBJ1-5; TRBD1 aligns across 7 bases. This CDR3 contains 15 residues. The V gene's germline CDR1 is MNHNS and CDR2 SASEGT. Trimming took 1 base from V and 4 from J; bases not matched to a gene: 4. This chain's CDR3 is CASSEDRGRNQPQHF. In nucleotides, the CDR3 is TGTGCCAGCAGTGAAGACAGGGGACGGAATCAGCCCCAGCATTTT.

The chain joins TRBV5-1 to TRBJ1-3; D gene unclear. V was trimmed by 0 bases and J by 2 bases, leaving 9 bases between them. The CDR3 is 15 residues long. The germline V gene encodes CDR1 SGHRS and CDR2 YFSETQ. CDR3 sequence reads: CASSLEGTTGNTIYF. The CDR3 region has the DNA TGCGCCAGCAGCTTGGAAGGTACTACTGGAAACACCATATATTTT.

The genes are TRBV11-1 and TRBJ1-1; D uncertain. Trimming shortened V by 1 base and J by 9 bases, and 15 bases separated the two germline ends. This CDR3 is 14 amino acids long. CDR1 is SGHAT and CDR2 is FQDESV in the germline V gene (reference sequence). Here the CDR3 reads CASSLGSSVLKAFF. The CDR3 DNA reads TGTGCCAGCAGCTTAGGCAGTTCCGTTCTGAAAGCTTTCTTT.

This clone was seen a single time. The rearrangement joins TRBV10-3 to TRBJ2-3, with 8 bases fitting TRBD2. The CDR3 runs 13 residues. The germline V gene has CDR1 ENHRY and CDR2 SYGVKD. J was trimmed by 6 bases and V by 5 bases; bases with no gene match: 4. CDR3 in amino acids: CAISYGREDTQYF. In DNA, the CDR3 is TGTGCCATCAGTTACGGGAGGGAGGATACGCAGTATTTT.

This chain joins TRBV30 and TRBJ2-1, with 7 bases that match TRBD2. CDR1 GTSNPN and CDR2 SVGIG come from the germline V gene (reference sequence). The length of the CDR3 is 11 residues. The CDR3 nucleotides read TGTAGTGGGGGGGCCTACAATGAGCAGTTCTTC. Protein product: CSGGAYNEQFF.

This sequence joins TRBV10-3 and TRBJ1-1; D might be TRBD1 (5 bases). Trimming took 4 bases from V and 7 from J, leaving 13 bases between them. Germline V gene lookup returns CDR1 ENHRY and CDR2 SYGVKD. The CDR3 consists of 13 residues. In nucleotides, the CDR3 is TGTGCCATCAGTGGGGACTCTCGGAGTGAAGCTTTCTTT. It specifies CAISGDSRSEAFF.

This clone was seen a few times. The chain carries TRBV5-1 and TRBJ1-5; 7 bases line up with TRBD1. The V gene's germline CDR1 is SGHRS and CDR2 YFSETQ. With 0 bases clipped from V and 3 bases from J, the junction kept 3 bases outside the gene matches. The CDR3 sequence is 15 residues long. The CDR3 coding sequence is TGCGCCAGCAGCTTGGGGGGACAGTTCAATCAGCCCCAGCATTTT. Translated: CASSLGGQFNQPQHF.

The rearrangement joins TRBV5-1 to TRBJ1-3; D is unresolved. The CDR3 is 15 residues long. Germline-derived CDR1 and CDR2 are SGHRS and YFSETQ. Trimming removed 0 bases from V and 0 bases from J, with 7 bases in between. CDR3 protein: CASSLGRISGNTIYF. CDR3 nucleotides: TGCGCCAGCAGCTTGGGGCGGATCTCTGGAAACACCATATATTTT. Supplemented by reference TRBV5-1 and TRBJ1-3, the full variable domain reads KAGVTQTPRYLIKTRGQQVTLSCSPISGHRSVSWYQQTPGQGLQFLFEYFSETQRNKGNFPGRFSGRQFSNSRSEMNVSTLELGDSALYLCASSLGRISGNTIYFGEGSWLTVV.

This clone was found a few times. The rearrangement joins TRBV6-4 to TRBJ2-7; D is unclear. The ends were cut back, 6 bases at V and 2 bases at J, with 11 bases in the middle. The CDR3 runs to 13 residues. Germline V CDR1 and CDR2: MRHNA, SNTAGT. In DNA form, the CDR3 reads TGTGCCAGCAGCTCGAGGCTGACCTACGAGCAGTACTTC. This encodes CASSSRLTYEQYF.

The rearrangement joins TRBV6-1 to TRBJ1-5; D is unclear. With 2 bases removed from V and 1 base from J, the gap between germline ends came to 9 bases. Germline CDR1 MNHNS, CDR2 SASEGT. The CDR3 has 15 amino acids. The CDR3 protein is CASSESLSSNQPQHF. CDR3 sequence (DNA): TGTGCCAGCAGTGAATCCCTCTCGAGCAATCAGCCCCAGCATTTT.

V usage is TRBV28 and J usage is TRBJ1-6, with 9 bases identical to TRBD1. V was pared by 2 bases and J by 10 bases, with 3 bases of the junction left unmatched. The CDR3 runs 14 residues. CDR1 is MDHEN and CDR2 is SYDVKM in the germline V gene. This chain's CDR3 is CASSLGTGWSPLHF. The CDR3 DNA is TGTGCCAGCAGTTTAGGGACAGGGTGGTCACCCCTCCACTTT. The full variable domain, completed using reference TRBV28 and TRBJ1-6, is DVKVTQSSRYLVKRTGEKVFLECVQDMDHENMFWYRQDPGLGLRLIYFSYDVKMKEKGDIPEGYSVSREKKERFSLILESASTNQTSMYLCASSLGTGWSPLHFGNGTRLTVT.

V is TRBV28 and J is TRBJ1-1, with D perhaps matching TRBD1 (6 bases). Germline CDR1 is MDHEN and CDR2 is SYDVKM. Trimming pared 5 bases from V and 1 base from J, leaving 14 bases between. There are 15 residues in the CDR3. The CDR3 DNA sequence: TGTGCCAGCAGTGACCAAACAGGGAGGAACACTGAAGCTTTCTTT. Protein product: CASSDQTGRNTEAFF.

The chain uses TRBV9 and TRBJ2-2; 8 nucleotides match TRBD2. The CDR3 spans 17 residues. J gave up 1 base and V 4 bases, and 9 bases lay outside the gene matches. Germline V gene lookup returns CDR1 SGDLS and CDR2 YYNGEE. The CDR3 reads CASSPYGAGGNTGELFF. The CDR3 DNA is TGTGCCAGCAGCCCCTACGGGGCGGGAGGGAACACCGGGGAGCTGTTTTTT.

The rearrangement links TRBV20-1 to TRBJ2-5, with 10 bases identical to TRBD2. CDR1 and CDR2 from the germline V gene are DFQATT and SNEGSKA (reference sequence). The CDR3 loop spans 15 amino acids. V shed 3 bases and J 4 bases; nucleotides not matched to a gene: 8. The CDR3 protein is CSASAAGGPRETQYF. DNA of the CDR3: TGCAGTGCTAGTGCAGCGGGAGGGCCTCGAGAGACCCAGTACTTC.

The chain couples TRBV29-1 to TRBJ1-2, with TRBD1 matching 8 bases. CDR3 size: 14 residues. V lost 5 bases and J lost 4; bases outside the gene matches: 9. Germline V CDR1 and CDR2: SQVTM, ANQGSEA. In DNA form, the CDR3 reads TGCAGCGTTAGGAGAGACAGGGGCGGCTATGGCTACACCTTC. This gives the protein CSVRRDRGGYGYTF.

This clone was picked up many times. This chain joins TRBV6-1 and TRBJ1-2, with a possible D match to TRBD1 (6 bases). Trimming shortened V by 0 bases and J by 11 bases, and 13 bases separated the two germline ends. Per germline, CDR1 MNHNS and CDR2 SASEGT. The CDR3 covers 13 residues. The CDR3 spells CASSEANRARYTF. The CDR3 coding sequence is TGTGCCAGCAGTGAAGCGAACAGGGCTCGGTACACCTTC.

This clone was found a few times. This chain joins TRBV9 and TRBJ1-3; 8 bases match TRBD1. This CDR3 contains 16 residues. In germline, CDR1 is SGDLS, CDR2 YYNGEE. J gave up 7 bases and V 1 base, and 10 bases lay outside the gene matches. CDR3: CASSVIPQGDGNTIYF. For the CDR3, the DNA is TGTGCCAGCAGCGTAATCCCACAGGGGGATGGTAACACCATATATTTT. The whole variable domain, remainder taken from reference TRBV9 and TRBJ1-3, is DSGVTQTPKHLITATGQRVTLRCSPRSGDLSVYWYQQSLDQGLQFLIQYYNGEERAKGNILERFSAQQFPDLHSELNLSSLELGDSALYFCASSVIPQGDGNTIYFGEGSWLTVV.

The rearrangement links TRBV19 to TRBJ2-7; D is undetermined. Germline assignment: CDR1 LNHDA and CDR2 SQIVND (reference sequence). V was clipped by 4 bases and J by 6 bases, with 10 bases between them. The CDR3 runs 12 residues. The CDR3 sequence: CASSTKTGEQYF. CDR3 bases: TGTGCCAGTAGTACCAAGACGGGCGAGCAGTACTTC.

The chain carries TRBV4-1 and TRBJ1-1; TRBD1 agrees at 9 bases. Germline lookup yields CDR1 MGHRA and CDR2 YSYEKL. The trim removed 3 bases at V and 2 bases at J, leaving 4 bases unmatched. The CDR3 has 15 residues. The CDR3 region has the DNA TGCGCCAGCAGCCATGTGGGACAGGGCAACACTGAAGCTTTCTTT. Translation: CASSHVGQGNTEAFF.

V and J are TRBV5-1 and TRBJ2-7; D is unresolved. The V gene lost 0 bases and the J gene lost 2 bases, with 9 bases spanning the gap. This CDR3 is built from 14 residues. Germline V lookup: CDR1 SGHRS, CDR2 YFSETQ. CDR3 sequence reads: CASSLGTLTYEQYF. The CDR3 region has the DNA TGCGCCAGCAGCTTGGGTACTCTCACCTACGAGCAGTACTTC.

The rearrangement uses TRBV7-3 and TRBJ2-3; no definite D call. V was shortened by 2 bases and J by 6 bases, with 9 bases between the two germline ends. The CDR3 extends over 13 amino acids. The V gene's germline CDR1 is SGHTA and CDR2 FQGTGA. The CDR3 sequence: CASSLVEPDTQYF. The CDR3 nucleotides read TGTGCCAGCAGCTTAGTCGAGCCGGATACGCAGTATTTT.